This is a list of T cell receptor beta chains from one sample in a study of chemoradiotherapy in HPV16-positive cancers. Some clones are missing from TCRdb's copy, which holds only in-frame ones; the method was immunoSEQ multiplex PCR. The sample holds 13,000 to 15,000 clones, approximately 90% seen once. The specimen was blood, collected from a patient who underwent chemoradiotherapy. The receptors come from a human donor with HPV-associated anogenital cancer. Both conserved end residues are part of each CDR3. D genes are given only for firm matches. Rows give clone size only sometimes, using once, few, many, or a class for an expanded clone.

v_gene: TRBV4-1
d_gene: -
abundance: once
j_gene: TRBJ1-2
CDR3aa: CASSQVAGAVGYTF
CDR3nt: TGCGCCAGCAGCCAAGTAGCAGGGGCAGTGGGCTACACCTTC

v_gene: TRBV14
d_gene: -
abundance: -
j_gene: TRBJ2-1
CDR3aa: CASSQDRGVLSYNEQFF
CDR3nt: TGTGCCAGCAGCCAAGATCGTGGGGTCCTCTCCTACAATGAGCAGTTCTTC

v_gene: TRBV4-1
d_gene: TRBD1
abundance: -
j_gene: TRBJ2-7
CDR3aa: CASSQTGGYEQYF
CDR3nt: TGCGCCAGCAGCCAGACAGGGGGCTACGAGCAGTACTTC

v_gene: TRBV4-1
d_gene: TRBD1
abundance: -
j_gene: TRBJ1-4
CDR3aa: CASSPRVGTGLEKLFF
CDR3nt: TGCGCCAGCAGCCCAAGGGTGGGGACAGGGCTCGAAAAACTGTTTTTT

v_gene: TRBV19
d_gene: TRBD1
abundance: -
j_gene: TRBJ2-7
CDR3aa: CASSKIGQGAYEQYF
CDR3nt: TGTGCCAGTAGTAAAATCGGACAGGGGGCCTACGAGCAGTACTTC

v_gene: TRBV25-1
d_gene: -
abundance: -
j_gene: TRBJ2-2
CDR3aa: CASIYLTGELFF
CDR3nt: TGTGCCAGCATATATTTGACCGGGGAGCTGTTTTTT

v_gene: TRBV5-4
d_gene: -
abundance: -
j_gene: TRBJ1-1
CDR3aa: CASSLRTVNTEAFF
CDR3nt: TGTGCCAGCAGCCTCCGGACAGTAAACACTGAAGCTTTCTTT

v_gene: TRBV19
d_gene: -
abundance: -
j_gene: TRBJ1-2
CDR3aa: CASSGAWGYGYTF
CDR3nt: TGTGCCAGTAGTGGCGCATGGGGCTATGGCTACACCTTC

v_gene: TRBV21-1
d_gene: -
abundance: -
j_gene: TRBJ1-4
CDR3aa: CASSKTTNEKLFF
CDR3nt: TGTGCCAGCAGCAAAACAACTAATGAAAAACTGTTTTTT

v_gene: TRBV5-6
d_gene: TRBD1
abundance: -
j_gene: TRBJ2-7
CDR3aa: CASSPRRAGQGFLQYF
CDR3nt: TGTGCCAGCAGCCCAAGGCGAGCGGGACAGGGGTTCTTACAGTACTTC

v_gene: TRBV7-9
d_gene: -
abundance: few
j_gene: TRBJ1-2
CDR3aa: CASSLANGGGYTF
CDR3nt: TGTGCCAGCAGCTTAGCGAACGGTGGTGGCTACACCTTC

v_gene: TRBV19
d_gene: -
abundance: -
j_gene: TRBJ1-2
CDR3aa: CASSIVKGGYGYTF
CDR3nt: TGTGCCAGTAGTATAGTAAAGGGGGGATATGGCTACACCTTC

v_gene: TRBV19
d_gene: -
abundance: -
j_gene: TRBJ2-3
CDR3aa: CASSMGLGTDTQYF
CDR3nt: TGTGCCAGTAGTATGGGACTGGGCACAGATACGCAGTATTTT

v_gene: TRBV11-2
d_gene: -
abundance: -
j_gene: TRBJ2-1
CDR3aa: CASSRGYNEQFF
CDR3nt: TGTGCCAGCAGCCGTGGCTACAATGAGCAGTTCTTC

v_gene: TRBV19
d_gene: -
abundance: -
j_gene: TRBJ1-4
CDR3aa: CASSIRGKLFF
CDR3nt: TGTGCCAGTAGTATCCGAGGGAAACTGTTTTTT

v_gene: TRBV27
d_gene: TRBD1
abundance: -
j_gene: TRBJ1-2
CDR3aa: CASSGQGVSPFYGYTF
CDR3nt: TGTGCCAGCAGCGGACAGGGGGTGTCCCCATTCTATGGCTACACCTTC

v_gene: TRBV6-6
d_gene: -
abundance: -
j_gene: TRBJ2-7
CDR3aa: CASSPRWEQYF
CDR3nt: TGTGCCAGCAGTCCCCGGTGGGAGCAGTACTTC

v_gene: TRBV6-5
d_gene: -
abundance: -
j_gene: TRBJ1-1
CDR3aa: CASSYSADANTEAFF
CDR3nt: TGTGCCAGCAGTTACTCTGCTGACGCGAACACTGAAGCTTTCTTT

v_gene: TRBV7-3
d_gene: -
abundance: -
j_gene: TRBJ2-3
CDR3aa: CASSTGTSTDTQYF
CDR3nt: TGTGCCAGCTCGACGGGGACTTCCACAGATACGCAGTATTTT

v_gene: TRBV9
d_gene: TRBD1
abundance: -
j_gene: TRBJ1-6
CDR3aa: CASSLRDSVQSPLHF
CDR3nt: TGTGCCAGCAGCTTACGGGACAGCGTTCAATCACCCCTCCACTTT

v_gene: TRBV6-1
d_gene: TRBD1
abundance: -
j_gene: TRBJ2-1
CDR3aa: CASSVTGGSYNEQFF
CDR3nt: TGTGCCAGCAGTGTGACAGGGGGCTCCTACAATGAGCAGTTCTTC

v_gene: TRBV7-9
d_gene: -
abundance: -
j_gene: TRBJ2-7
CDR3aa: CASSRDYYEQYF
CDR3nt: TGTGCCAGCAGCCGCGACTACTACGAGCAGTACTTC

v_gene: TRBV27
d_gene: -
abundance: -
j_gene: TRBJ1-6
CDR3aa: CASSLSQGTTPLHF
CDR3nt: TGTGCCAGCAGTTTATCGCAGGGTACTACGCCCCTCCACTTT

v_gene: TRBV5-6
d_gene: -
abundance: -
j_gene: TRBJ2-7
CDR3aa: CASSQDSYEQYF
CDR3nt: TGTGCCAGCAGCCAGGACAGCTACGAGCAGTACTTC

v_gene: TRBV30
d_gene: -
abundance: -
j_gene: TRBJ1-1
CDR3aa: CAWTEGVGMNTEAFF
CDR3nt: TGTGCCTGGACGGAGGGGGTGGGCATGAACACTGAAGCTTTCTTT

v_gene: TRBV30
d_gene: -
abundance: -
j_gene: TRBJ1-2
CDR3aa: CAWSGGGSMLNGYTF
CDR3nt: TGTGCCTGGAGTGGAGGGGGGAGTATGTTAAATGGCTACACCTTC